Listed below are T cell receptor beta chains from one sample, sequenced in a study of blood T cell repertoires in COVID-19. The assay was immunoSEQ multiplex PCR, and TCRdb's table has in-frame clones only and misses some. The sample carries approximately 92,000 clones, about four fifths recorded once. The sample was peripheral blood. Receptor source: a man older than 75 with acute or convalescent COVID-19. The CDR3 runs from the conserved cysteine through the conserved F or W. The D gene is left open where the match is weak. Size is stated for part of the rows, as once, few or many counts, or as a class when the clone is expanded.

abundance,j_gene,v_gene,d_gene,CDR3nt,CDR3aa
-,TRBJ2-1,TRBV7-9,-,TGTGCCAGCAGCTACAGGGATGCCTACAATGAGCAGTTCTTC,CASSYRDAYNEQFF
-,TRBJ1-2,TRBV4-3,-,TGCGCCAGCAGCCAAGATAAGGGGTTGGACTATGGCTACACCTTC,CASSQDKGLDYGYTF
few,TRBJ2-1,TRBV21-1,-,TGTGCCAGCAGCGCCCAACTAGCGGGGAATCACAATGAGCAGTTCTTC,CASSAQLAGNHNEQFF
-,TRBJ2-2,TRBV27,TRBD2,TGTGCCAGCAGTCCTCCAGGGTTTGGCGGGAGGGCTATCGGGGAGCTGTTTTTT,CASSPPGFGGRAIGELFF
-,TRBJ1-3,TRBV11-2,TRBD1,TGTGCCAGCAGCCGGGACAGCGGAAACACCATATATTTT,CASSRDSGNTIYF
-,TRBJ2-1,TRBV6-2/TRBV6-3,TRBD2,TGTGCCAGCAGCGAGATAGGACTAGCGGGGGGGAGCTCCTACAATGAGCAGTTCTTC,CASSEIGLAGGSSYNEQFF
-,TRBJ2-1,TRBV7-8,TRBD2,TGTGCCAGCGGCTCTGGCGGGGGGTCGGGTGAGCAGTTCTTC,CASGSGGGSGEQFF
-,TRBJ1-6,TRBV7-9,TRBD1,TGTGCCAGCAGCTCCTCTGACAGGGTGTTTAATTCACCCCTCCACTTT,CASSSSDRVFNSPLHF
-,TRBJ2-1,TRBV3-1/TRBV3-2,TRBD1,TGTGCCAGCAGCCGGGGGACAGGGAAAGAGCAGTTCTTC,CASSRGTGKEQFF
-,TRBJ1-2,TRBV30,TRBD1,TGTGCCTGGAGTGGGCAGGGGGACTATGGCTACACCTTC,CAWSGQGDYGYTF
once,TRBJ2-7,TRBV7-2,-,TGTGCCAGCAGCACCCAGGGCTACGAGCAGTACTTC,CASSTQGYEQYF
-,TRBJ2-1,TRBV20-1,TRBD2,TGCAGTGCTAGTCAGGCTAGCGGGAGGGCTATAAATGAGCAGTTCTTC,CSASQASGRAINEQFF
-,TRBJ1-4,TRBV6-5,-,TGTGCCAGCAGACCCTATTCAGAAAAACTGTTTTTT,CASRPYSEKLFF
once,TRBJ1-2,TRBV5-5,-,TGTGCCAGCACGAGCTCGGGGGTAGGCTATGGCTACACCTTC,CASTSSGVGYGYTF
-,TRBJ2-7,TRBV4-3,TRBD2,TGCGCCAGCAGCCAAGGAAGCGGGAGCTCCTACGAGCAGTACTTC,CASSQGSGSSYEQYF
-,TRBJ1-4,TRBV2,-,TGTGCCAGCAGTGGGGGAGGGGCGGGTGAAAAACTGTTTTTT,CASSGGGAGEKLFF
-,TRBJ2-7,TRBV21-1,-,TGTGCCAGCAGCAGCAGGTTAGCGGGCCCTCGGAACGAGCAGTACTTC,CASSSRLAGPRNEQYF
-,TRBJ1-5,TRBV6-1,TRBD1,TGTGCCAGCAGTGATGCACAGGGGCTCAATCAGCCCCAGCATTTT,CASSDAQGLNQPQHF
-,TRBJ1-2,TRBV7-2,-,TGTGCCAGCAGCTTAGTCCCAGTTAACTATGGCTACACCTTC,CASSLVPVNYGYTF
-,TRBJ1-1,TRBV21-1,-,TGTGCCAGCAGCAAAGATGGGGGGGAAGCTTTCTTT,CASSKDGGEAFF
-,TRBJ2-7,TRBV28,-,TGTGCCAGCAAGGAGGGCCGGGGCGAGCAGTACTTC,CASKEGRGEQYF
-,TRBJ2-5,TRBV28,TRBD2,TGTGCCAGCAGCTCTAGCGGGGGGAATAAAGAGACCCAGTACTTC,CASSSSGGNKETQYF
-,TRBJ1-6,TRBV19,TRBD1,TGTGCCAGTAGTATGGACAGGGTCTATAATTCACCCCTCCACTTT,CASSMDRVYNSPLHF
-,TRBJ1-4,TRBV30,TRBD1,TGTGCCTGGAGTAGGGACAGGCAAAATGAAAAACTGTTTTTT,CAWSRDRQNEKLFF
once,TRBJ2-7,TRBV9,-,TGTGCCAGCAGCGTAGCGCAAGAGGGCGAGCAGTACTTC,CASSVAQEGEQYF
-,TRBJ2-7,TRBV15,TRBD2,TGTGCCACATCTTCGCAAAGGGGAGGGCCCTACGAGCAGTACTTC,CATSSQRGGPYEQYF
-,TRBJ2-2,TRBV11-2,TRBD2,TGTGCCATCGGACTAGCGGCGGGTCCCGGGGAGCTGTTTTTT,CAIGLAAGPGELFF
-,TRBJ1-1,TRBV7-9,TRBD1,TGTGCCAGCAGCCCAAACCTACAGGGGATAAACACTGAAGCTTTCTTT,CASSPNLQGINTEAFF
-,TRBJ2-3,TRBV7-2,-,TGTGCCAGCAGCTTATTGGGCCCGAACCCTAGCACAGATACGCAGTATTTT,CASSLLGPNPSTDTQYF
-,TRBJ2-1,TRBV7-2,-,TGTGCCAGCAGCTCTTATAGCTCCTACAATGAGCAGTTCTTC,CASSSYSSYNEQFF
-,TRBJ1-1,TRBV7-2,-,TGTGCCAGCAGCTTAGCCGGGCAGGGTCAAACTGAAGCTTTCTTT,CASSLAGQGQTEAFF
-,TRBJ2-2,TRBV9,-,TGTGCCAGCAGCGTAGGTCAGAACACCGGGGAGCTGTTTTTT,CASSVGQNTGELFF
-,TRBJ2-7,TRBV28,-,TGTGCCAGCAGGGCCGGCGGGGCCACCTACGAGCAGTACTTC,CASRAGGATYEQYF
-,TRBJ1-2,TRBV19,-,TGTGCCATCAACGAGTTCTTGGGGGCTGGCGGCTACACCTTC,CAINEFLGAGGYTF
many,TRBJ1-2,TRBV2,-,TGTGCCAGCAGTGATTGGGGCCAGTTTGGCTACACCTTC,CASSDWGQFGYTF
-,TRBJ2-7,TRBV10-3,TRBD2,TGTGCCATCATGAGCGGGAGGGGCCCTCTCGAGCAGTACTTC,CAIMSGRGPLEQYF
-,TRBJ2-5,TRBV7-2,TRBD2,TGTGCCAGCAGCTCCGGGGGGGTTCCAGGAGGGGAGACCCAGTACTTC,CASSSGGVPGGETQYF
-,TRBJ2-5,TRBV19,TRBD1,TGTGCCAGCCAAGCCGGGACAGGGCTTAAGACCCAGTACTTC,CASQAGTGLKTQYF
few,TRBJ1-5,TRBV19,TRBD1,TGTGCCAGTAGTATCCGACAGGGCGGGAAGAGCAATCAGCCCCAGCATTTT,CASSIRQGGKSNQPQHF
-,TRBJ2-1,TRBV19,-,TGTGCCAGTAGTCCTTACGCCCTTGGGGCTAAGCAGTTCTTC,CASSPYALGAKQFF
-,TRBJ1-1,TRBV6-2/TRBV6-3,-,TGTGCCAGCAGCAGGGGCCAGAATGAAGCTTTCTTT,CASSRGQNEAFF
-,TRBJ2-7,TRBV19,TRBD1,TGTGCCAGTAGTAACAGGGGGAGCTCCTACGAGCAGTACTTC,CASSNRGSSYEQYF
-,TRBJ1-2,TRBV18,-,TGTGCCAGCTCACTAGGACAGCTGCAGAGCTATGGCTACACCTTC,CASSLGQLQSYGYTF
few,TRBJ2-2,TRBV4-3,-,TGCGCCAGCAGCCAACTCGCGAACACCGGGGAGCTGTTTTTT,CASSQLANTGELFF
-,TRBJ1-2,TRBV5-1,TRBD1,TGCGCCAGCAGCCCGGGACAGGTCAACTATGGCTACACCTTC,CASSPGQVNYGYTF
-,TRBJ2-7,TRBV6-2/TRBV6-3,-,TGTGCCAGCAGTTACTTGGGGGGCTACGAGCAGTACTTC,CASSYLGGYEQYF
-,TRBJ2-3,TRBV7-6,-,TGTGCCAGCAGCTTAGAGGGACATGACACAGATACGCAGTATTTT,CASSLEGHDTDTQYF
few,TRBJ2-7,TRBV4-3,TRBD2,TGCGCCAGCAGCCAAGGGGTTACTAGCGGGAGTAGGTACGAGCAGTACTTC,CASSQGVTSGSRYEQYF
-,TRBJ1-2,TRBV5-6,-,TGTGCCAGCAGCTTTTTTCTAACTTATGAATTTAACTATGGCTACACCTTC,CASSFFLTYEFNYGYTF
-,TRBJ2-7,TRBV6-5,-,TGTGCCAGCAGCCCACAGTACTCCTACGAGCAGTACTTC,CASSPQYSYEQYF
-,TRBJ2-7,TRBV9,-,TGTGCCAGCAGCGGGGGCGGCGGCGAGGAGCAGTACTTC,CASSGGGGEEQYF